Shown below are 32 T cell receptor beta chains from a single sample sequenced in a study of T cell changes during pregnancy in multiple sclerosis. Using immunoSEQ multiplex PCR, the repertoire was profiled, and TCRdb retains in-frame clones only, with some absent. The data contain about 85,000 clones, approximately 91% of them singletons. The material was peripheral blood, obtained in the first trimester of pregnancy. Every receptor here comes from a female donor with multiple sclerosis, enrolled in a pregnancy study.

There are a few counts of this clone. The chain is built from TRBV11-2 and TRBJ2-1; TRBD2 aligns across 11 bases. The CDR3 contains 18 residues. Germline CDR1 is SGHAT and CDR2 is FQNNGV. The ends lost 5 bases at V and 0 bases at J; junction bases unmatched: 9. For the CDR3, the DNA is TGTGCCAGCAGCCCTCTAGCGGGGGGCACAAGCTCCTACAATGAGCAGTTCTTC. Translation: CASSPLAGGTSSYNEQFF.

A word on this clone: The sample contains more than one DNA sequence encoding this CDR3. The CDR3 reads CASSQDGLQPQHF. The CDR3 DNA reads TGCGCCAGCAGCCAAGATGGCCTTCAACCCCAGCATTTT. The chain has TRBV4-1 and TRBJ1-5; D is undetermined. This CDR3 region has 13 residues. From germline, CDR1 is MGHRA and CDR2 YSYEKL. Deletions cut 0 bases from V and 10 bases from J, with 10 bases between.

This clone has only one observation. The chain employs TRBV5-4 and TRBJ1-2; 8 nucleotides match TRBD1. Per germline, CDR1 SGHNT and CDR2 YYREEE (reference sequence). CDR3 size: 17 residues. V trimming: 3 bases; J trimming: 5 bases; junction bases outside the gene matches: 15. CDR3 amino acids: CASSSSFDRGGYYGYTF. In nucleotides, the CDR3 is TGTGCCAGCAGCTCGTCCTTTGACAGGGGCGGATATTATGGCTACACCTTC.

The chain employs TRBV6-7 and TRBJ2-2; the match to TRBD2 covers 10 bases. TRBV6-7 has ORF status, its function being uncertain. Trimming at V came to 5 bases and at J to 8 bases, leaving 11 bases not matched to a gene. The CDR3 extends over 16 amino acids. CDR3 residues: CASSIIAGGLGGELFF. The CDR3 DNA follows: TGTGCCAGCAGTATAATAGCGGGGGGACTTGGGGGGGAGCTGTTTTTT.

This rearrangement joins TRBV19 to TRBJ1-1; TRBD1 agrees at 7 bases. Per the germline V gene, CDR1 is LNHDA and CDR2 is SQIVND (reference sequence). The CDR3 sequence is 14 residues long. J was trimmed by 3 bases and V by 4 bases; bases with no gene match: 5. The DNA of the CDR3 is TGTGCCAGTAGTACTCAGGGGGTTTACACTGAAGCTTTCTTT. Amino acids: CASSTQGVYTEAFF.

V is TRBV5-1 and J is TRBJ1-2, with unresolved D. Trimming shortened V by 1 base and J by 8 bases, and 9 bases separated the two germline ends. The length of the CDR3 is 12 residues. Germline CDR1 SGHRS, CDR2 YFSETQ. The CDR3 spells CASSLNNMGYTF. The CDR3 nucleotides are TGCGCCAGCAGCTTGAACAACATGGGCTACACCTTC.

This clone showed up just a few times. The J gene is TRBJ1-6, the V gene TRBV6-5, with 8 bases aligning to TRBD1. Per the germline V gene, CDR1 is MNHEY and CDR2 is SVGAGI. V gave up 10 bases and J gave up 9 bases; unmatched junction bases: 8. The CDR3 runs to 13 residues. The CDR3 sequence is CATRTGSISPLHF. CDR3 coding DNA: TGTGCCACGCGGACAGGGTCAATTTCACCCCTCCACTTT.

The chain uses TRBV19 and TRBJ1-2; 8 bases are a match to TRBD1. Germline V gene lookup returns CDR1 LNHDA and CDR2 SQIVND (reference sequence). The V and J ends lost 4 bases and 3 bases, in that order; junction bases with no gene match: 7. There are 15 residues in the CDR3. The CDR3 DNA is TGTGCCAGTAGTACCCGGGACAGGTATTACTATGGCTACACCTTC. Translating it yields CASSTRDRYYYGYTF.

The chain has TRBV5-1 and TRBJ2-7; 12 nucleotides match TRBD2. In germline, CDR1 is SGHRS, CDR2 YFSETQ. The CDR3 is 16 residues long. Unmatched junction bases numbered 7, after V lost 4 bases and J lost 2 bases. CDR3 sequence: CASSGGLAGRTYEQYF. The CDR3 DNA is TGCGCCAGCAGCGGCGGACTAGCGGGAAGAACCTACGAGCAGTACTTC.

In DNA form, the CDR3 reads TGCGCCAGCAGTGAGTGGGAGCAGGATGGTCGTACCTACATGAACACTGAAGCTTTCTTT. Amino acids: CASSEWEQDGRTYMNTEAFF. V gene TRBV10-1 combines with J gene TRBJ1-1; D ambiguous. Germline CDR1 and CDR2: WNHNN and SYGVQD (reference sequence). The CDR3 contains 20 residues. Trimming took 1 base from V and 0 from J, leaving 24 bases between them.

The chain has TRBV7-8 and TRBJ2-1; 10 bases align to TRBD1. The junction had 5 bases not matched to a gene; V was cut back by 5 bases and J by 7 bases. Germline V lookup: CDR1 SGHVS, CDR2 FQNEAQ. The CDR3 sequence is 14 residues long. The DNA for the CDR3 is TGTGCCAGCAGCCACCGGGACAGGGGAAATGAGCAGTTCTTC. Translation: CASSHRDRGNEQFF.

The chain couples TRBV9 to TRBJ2-3; D gene ambiguous. This CDR3 region has 12 residues. Trimming left V 2 bases short and J 4 bases short, with 5 bases between. Germline lookup yields CDR1 SGDLS and CDR2 YYNGEE. Here the CDR3 reads CASSVGADTQYF. The CDR3 DNA is TGTGCCAGCAGCGTCGGAGCAGATACGCAGTATTTT.

This chain connects TRBV7-2 to TRBJ1-2, with D possibly matching TRBD1 (6 bases). CDR3 length: 13 residues. Trimming cost V 5 bases and J 8 bases, with 15 bases left between them. CDR1 SGHTA and CDR2 FQGNSA come from the germline V gene. The CDR3: CASSPNRVRGYTF. CDR3 DNA: TGTGCCAGCAGCCCCAACAGGGTGCGGGGCTACACCTTC. The complete variable domain, with remaining parts taken from reference TRBV7-2 and TRBJ1-2, reads GAGVSQSPSNKVTEKGKDVELRCDPISGHTALYWYRQSLGQGLEFLIYFQGNSAPDKSGLPSDRFSAERTGGSVSTLTIQRTQQEDSAVYLCASSPNRVRGYTFGSGTRLTVV.

V gene TRBV6-1 combines with J gene TRBJ1-1; 9 bases line up with TRBD1. Germline CDR1 and CDR2: MNHNS and SASEGT. Trimming removed 7 bases from V and 6 bases from J; junction bases left unmatched: 12. This CDR3 contains 15 residues. The CDR3 DNA reads TGTGCCAGCACGCACTATATTAACAGGGGGCCTGAAGCTTTCTTT. This codes for CASTHYINRGPEAFF.

DNA for the CDR3: TGTGCCACCAGCAGAACCACAGGGGTACGTTCACCCCTCCACTTT. Its translation: CATSRTTGVRSPLHF. The rearrangement links TRBV15 to TRBJ1-6, with 7 bases matching TRBD1. CDR1 LNHNV and CDR2 YYDKDF come from the germline V gene (reference sequence). The CDR3 loop spans 15 amino acids. V lost 2 bases and J lost 9; bases outside the gene matches: 7.

The chain links TRBV5-1 to TRBJ2-3; no reliable D call. V gave up 5 bases and J gave up 1 base, with 14 bases separating them. Germline loops: CDR1 SGHRS, CDR2 YFSETQ. CDR3 size: 15 residues. DNA of the CDR3: TGCGCCAGCAGTTTGCGCCTACTTGGCACAGATACGCAGTATTTT. As protein: CASSLRLLGTDTQYF.

Here the CDR3 DNA reads TGCGCCAGCTCCGGGACAGGGGGCTCCTATAATTCACCCCTCCACTTT. Encoded protein: CASSGTGGSYNSPLHF. This chain joins TRBV4-1 and TRBJ1-6; TRBD1 agrees at 11 bases. Germline V lookup: CDR1 MGHRA, CDR2 YSYEKL. V lost 8 bases, J lost 0 bases, and 3 bases stayed unmatched. The length of the CDR3 is 16 residues.

The V call is TRBV5-6, the J call TRBJ2-1, with 12 bases aligning to TRBD1. V shed 3 bases and J 6 bases; nucleotides not matched to a gene: 4. CDR1 SGHDT and CDR2 YYEEEE come from the germline V gene. The CDR3 runs to 15 residues. The CDR3 spells CASSWGQGAINEQFF. The CDR3 nucleotides read TGTGCCAGCAGCTGGGGACAGGGGGCGATCAATGAGCAGTTCTTC.

This clone was seen once. The chain couples TRBV7-2 to TRBJ2-5; TRBD1 matches 9 bases. Germline V gene data show CDR1 as SGHTA and CDR2 as FQGNSA. V lost 5 bases and J lost 4; bases outside the gene matches: 5. CDR3 length: 14 amino acids. In DNA, the CDR3 is TGTGCCAGCAGCAAAAGACAGGGGGGAGAGACCCAGTACTTC. This encodes CASSKRQGGETQYF.

The chain is built from TRBV4-3 and TRBJ2-1; 11 bases fit TRBD2. The CDR3 covers 19 residues. CDR1 is LGHNA and CDR2 is YSLEER in the germline V gene. Trimming at V came to 0 bases and at J to 4 bases, leaving 11 bases not matched to a gene. The CDR3 is CASSQDPLAGALQYNEQFF. The CDR3 region has the DNA TGCGCCAGCAGCCAAGATCCACTAGCGGGGGCCCTACAATACAATGAGCAGTTCTTC.

The J gene is TRBJ1-6, the V gene TRBV4-3; 7 bases align to TRBD1. Looked up from germline, CDR1 is LGHNA and CDR2 is YSLEER. After removal of 1 base from V and 7 bases from J, the junction contained 7 bases not matched to a gene. This CDR3 is built from 16 residues. CDR3 sequence: CASSQVSGRGNSPLHF. DNA of the CDR3: TGCGCCAGCAGCCAAGTGTCTGGCAGGGGGAATTCACCCCTCCACTTT.

This clone has only a few counts. This chain links TRBV5-4 with TRBJ1-4; D remains unclear. Germline V gives CDR1 SGHNT, CDR2 YYREEE (reference sequence). V shed 0 bases and J shed 5 bases, with 8 bases lying between them. There are 14 residues in the CDR3. This chain's CDR3 is CASSLEGVNEKLFF. In DNA, the CDR3 is TGTGCCAGCAGCTTGGAAGGAGTGAATGAAAAACTGTTTTTT.

The rearrangement uses TRBV9 and TRBJ2-1; D gene ambiguous. V dropped 0 bases and J dropped 6 bases, with 13 bases sitting between them. Germline V lookup: CDR1 SGDLS, CDR2 YYNGEE. This CDR3 has 15 amino acids. The CDR3 loop reads CASSVDSRFVNEQFF. Here the CDR3 DNA reads TGTGCCAGCAGCGTAGATTCTAGGTTTGTCAATGAGCAGTTCTTC.

The chain couples TRBV5-6 to TRBJ2-6; 7 bases agree with TRBD1. The CDR3 is 15 residues long. Unmatched junction bases numbered 0, after V lost 1 base and J lost 2 bases. Germline V gene sequence: CDR1 SGHDT, CDR2 YYEEEE. CDR3 region: CASSLRGPGANVLTF. CDR3 in DNA: TGTGCCAGCAGCTTGAGGGGGCCTGGGGCCAACGTCCTGACTTTC.

This clone was seen only once. This rearrangement joins TRBV21-1 to TRBJ2-7; the DNA was not compared with TRBD2, the D call given in the table. TRBV21-1 is termed a pseudogene. This CDR3 is 22 amino acids long. CDR3 sequence: CASSPRDSLSGTSGRRPYEQYF. As DNA, the CDR3 is TGTGCCAGCAGTCCCCGGGACAGCTTATCCGGGACTAGCGGGAGGAGGCCCTACGAGCAGTACTTC.

The chain links TRBV6-6 to TRBJ2-7; 10 bases are a match to TRBD1. The length of the CDR3 is 14 residues. Losses at the gene ends were 2 bases for V and 5 bases for J; bases not matched to a gene: 3. Germline V gives CDR1 MNHNY, CDR2 SVGAGI (reference sequence). The DNA for the CDR3 is TGTGCCAGCAGTTACCTGACAGGGGGCCACGAGCAGTACTTC. This sequence encodes CASSYLTGGHEQYF.

The rearrangement links TRBV19 to TRBJ1-2; D remains ambiguous. The CDR3 covers 15 residues. Trimming took off 4 bases at V and 0 bases at J, with 12 bases between the two ends. Germline V gene sequence: CDR1 LNHDA, CDR2 SQIVND (reference sequence). The CDR3 nucleotides are TGTGCCAGTAGTAGGCAGACAAATGCTAACTATGGCTACACCTTC. Amino acid sequence: CASSRQTNANYGYTF.

This chain's CDR3 is CASSQGLAGAITRQYF. DNA for the CDR3: TGTGCCAGCAGCCAAGGTCTAGCGGGAGCCATTACACGGCAGTACTTC. The chain recombines TRBV4-2 with TRBJ2-7; 10 nucleotides match TRBD2. The trim removed 1 base at V and 9 bases at J, leaving 12 bases unmatched. Germline CDR1 and CDR2: LGHNA and YNFKEQ. The CDR3 spans 16 residues.

The chain is built from TRBV10-3 and TRBJ1-1; 7 bases match TRBD1. CDR3 size: 13 residues. J gave up 1 base and V 4 bases, and 0 bases lay outside the gene matches. Per the germline V gene, CDR1 is ENHRY and CDR2 is SYGVKD. The CDR3 nucleotides are TGTGCCATCAGTGGGACAGGGAACACTGAAGCTTTCTTT. It is translated as CAISGTGNTEAFF.

V and J are TRBV28 and TRBJ2-3; 10 bases line up with TRBD2. The CDR3 extends over 17 amino acids. Looked up from germline, CDR1 is MDHEN and CDR2 is SYDVKM. With V trimmed by 7 bases and J by 10 bases, 20 bases remained unmatched. CDR3 in amino acids: CASIHAGGAGGLRAQYF. The CDR3 coding sequence is TGTGCCAGCATTCATGCCGGGGGAGCGGGAGGGTTGAGGGCGCAGTATTTT.

This chain uses TRBV9 with TRBJ1-4, with D unresolved. This CDR3 has 13 residues. Germline CDR1 and CDR2: SGDLS and YYNGEE. V dropped 4 bases and J dropped 12 bases, with 16 bases sitting between them. In DNA, the CDR3 is TGTGCCAGCAGCTCCCACCCCGCGGAGGAACTGTTTTTT. Translation: CASSSHPAEELFF.

The chain is built from TRBV29-1 and TRBJ1-1; unclear D gene. The germline V gene encodes CDR1 SQVTM and CDR2 ANQGSEA. CDR3 length: 13 residues. Trimming removed 7 bases at V and 1 base at J, with 13 bases between. The CDR3 sequence: CSASTGGNTEAFF. The DNA for the CDR3 is TGCAGCGCCTCCACCGGTGGGAACACTGAAGCTTTCTTT.